The rows below give T cell receptor beta chains drawn from one sample of a study of blood T cells in healthy people across ages. TCRdb fed the 5' RACE reads into MiXCR, producing one record per CDR3 protein. The table has under 1,100,000 distinct CDR3 sequences, around 27% seen once; the top ten hold approximately 0.7%. These records were also assigned to another study, of T cells of mothers and their children.

The sample comprised blood. These receptor sequences come from a girl aged 2-10 years in good health. CDR3s include the opening cysteine and the closing phenylalanine or tryptophan. A D gene is named only where the DNA matches it firmly. The size entry is marked missing in some rows and otherwise reads once, few, many or a size class.

CDR3 | DNA | J | size | V | D
CSVGGQGGGSYGYTF | TGCAGCGTTGGGGGACAGGGTGGGGGTAGCTATGGCTACACCTTC | TRBJ1-2 | . | TRBV29-1 | TRBD1
CASSQGGLFYGYTF | TGTGCCAGCAGTCAAGGGGGCTTATTCTATGGCTACACCTTC | TRBJ1-2 | . | TRBV27 | TRBD1
CASSSPSGGNYEQYF | TGTGCCAGCAGCTCCCCTAGTGGGGGGAATTACGAGCAGTACTTC | TRBJ2-7 | . | TRBV5-6 | .
CASSLWVMTDGYTF | TGTGCCAGCAGTTTGTGGGTAATGACAGACGGCTACACCTTC | TRBJ1-2 | . | TRBV28 | .
CATSRVGRGYQETQYF | TGTGCCACCAGCAGAGTAGGGAGAGGGTACCAAGAGACCCAGTACTTC | TRBJ2-5 | . | TRBV15 | .
CASSQDPALFSYNEQFF | TGCGCCAGCAGCCAAGATCCGGCCCTTTTTTCCTACAATGAGCAGTTCTTC | TRBJ2-1 | . | TRBV4-1 | .
CSALQGPGANVLTF | TGCAGTGCACTACAGGGGCCTGGGGCCAACGTCCTGACTTTC | TRBJ2-6 | few | TRBV20-1 | TRBD1
CASTPLAGVADEQFF | TGTGCCAGCACCCCACTAGCGGGAGTGGCTGATGAGCAGTTCTTC | TRBJ2-1 | few | TRBV7-3 | TRBD2
CASSFGDRGFGEQYF | TGTGCCAGCAGTTTTGGGGACAGGGGATTTGGCGAGCAGTACTTC | TRBJ2-7 | few | TRBV12-3/TRBV12-4 | TRBD1
CASSSLTIYNEQFF | TGTGCCAGCAGTTCGCTGACAATCTACAATGAGCAGTTCTTC | TRBJ2-1 | . | TRBV27 | .
CSANGGGASGNTIYF | TGCAGCGCAAACGGGGGGGGCGCTTCTGGAAACACCATATATTTT | TRBJ1-3 | . | TRBV29-1 | .